This T cell receptor (beta chain) was recovered during a study of blood T cell repertoires in COVID-19. At the level of the study: The United States, Italy and Spain provided the acute and convalescent COVID-19 samples. Sample material is recorded as cDNA or gDNA derived from T cells, B-cell-depleted T cells, or PBMCs.

CDR1 is SGHRS, CDR2 YFSETQ, per germline. Trimming removed 6 bases at V and 15 bases at J, with 31 bases between. The CDR3 is made up of 16 amino acids. This clone was seen just once. Per the original methods: From reference gene primer amplification, estimates of nucleated cell counts were derived. Profiled with immunoSEQ multiplex PCR; TCRdb holds only in-frame clones, not every one. V and J calls and clone size are copied from that table; D and trimming were computed from the DNA. The sample contains under 200,000 clones, around 82% of which appear only once. This TCR derives from a woman in her seventies who had recovered from COVID-19. The rearrangement joins TRBV5-1 to TRBJ2-1; possible D gene TRBD2, 5 bases. Sequencing was performed on peripheral blood. The CDR3 sequence: CASTPTPGGSPSFGFF. The CDR3, as DNA: TGCGCCAGCACCCCCACACCCGGCGGGTCCCCGTCTTTTGGGTTCTTC.